These 31 T cell receptor beta chains were all obtained from the same sample, sequenced in a study of regulatory T cells in long-lasting Graves disease. Specified time point: newly diagnosed GD, antithyroid drugs for less than 3 months. PBMC-derived RNA was used for the TCR library. iRepertoire HTBI primers and Arm-PCR of CDR3 regions built TCR beta libraries. Each CDR3 protein gets one entry after TCRdb re-called the multiplex PCR reads with MiXCR. In the table there are about 420,000 distinct CDR3 sequences, over 15% of which are singletons. This sample also appeared in a second study, on T cells in Graves' hyperthyroidism and ophthalmopathy.

The material sequenced was peripheral blood mononuclear cells (PBMCs), taken at new diagnosis, from a patient treated with antithyroid drugs. The receptor set was obtained from a woman under 30 with Graves disease.

This clonotype was counted ten times or more. V gene TRBV6-1 combines with J gene TRBJ2-1, with unresolved D. This CDR3 has 15 amino acids. Germline V gives CDR1 MNHNS, CDR2 SASEGT. Trimming left V 4 bases short and J 0 bases short, with 10 bases between. DNA of the CDR3: TGTGCCAGCAGTGTAAGGAAGAGCTCCTACAATGAGCAGTTCTTC. The encoded protein is CASSVRKSSYNEQFF.

This clonotype was detected many times. This chain uses TRBV11-2 with TRBJ2-1, with 10 nucleotides matching TRBD2. Trimming removed 0 bases from V and 9 bases from J; junction bases left unmatched: 5. Germline values: CDR1 SGHAT, CDR2 FQNNGV. The CDR3 has 15 residues. The CDR3 is CASSLDPAGGFEQFF. The CDR3 DNA is TGTGCCAGCAGCTTAGACCCAGCGGGAGGGTTTGAGCAGTTCTTC. Variable domain in full (rest from reference TRBV11-2 and TRBJ2-1): EAGVAQSPRYKIIEKRQSVAFWCNPISGHATLYWYQQILGQGPKLLIQFQNNGVVDDSQLPKDRFSAERLKGVDSTLKIQPAKLEDSAVYLCASSLDPAGGFEQFFGPGTRLTVL.

This clonotype has at least ten counts. The chain combines TRBV7-9 with TRBJ2-3; D gene ambiguous. V shed 3 bases and J shed 0 bases, with 10 bases lying between them. The CDR3 consists of 15 residues. CDR1 SEHNR and CDR2 FQNEAQ come from the germline V gene (reference sequence). CDR3 DNA sequence: TGTGCCAGCAGCTTGGGCGGAACTAGCACAGATACGCAGTATTTT. Translating gives CASSLGGTSTDTQYF.

Details on this clonotype: A much bigger clone sits one base away, suggesting this may be a read error. The chain couples TRBV29-1 to TRBJ1-1; maybe TRBD1 (5 bases). V was shortened by 4 bases and J by 1 base, with 16 bases between the two germline ends. This CDR3 region has 15 residues. The germline gives CDR1 SQVTM, CDR2 ANQGSEA. The CDR3 loop is CSVVVLSGRNTEAFF. In DNA form, the CDR3 reads TGCAGCGTTGTGGTGCTATCAGGGAGGAACACTGAAGCTTTCTTT. The variable domain in full, completed from reference TRBV29-1 and TRBJ1-1, reads SAVISQKPSRDICQRGTSLTIQCQVDSQVTMMFWYRQQPGQSLTLIATANQGSEATYESGFVIDKFPISRPNLTFSTLTVSNMSPEDSSIYLCSVVVLSGRNTEAFFGQGTRLTVV.

This clonotype was detected only a few times. The chain recombines TRBV6-2 or TRBV6-3 with TRBJ1-2; D gene unclear. CDR3 size: 15 residues. Trimming stripped 0 bases from V and 3 bases from J, with 11 bases between. CDR1 is MNHEY, CDR2 SVGEGT, per germline. The CDR3 sequence is CASSYSAGKYYGYTF. In DNA form, the CDR3 reads TGTGCCAGCAGTTACTCGGCTGGGAAATACTATGGCTACACCTTC.

A few counts support this clonotype. V and J are TRBV27 and TRBJ1-5; D is unresolved. The ends were cut back, 2 bases at V and 4 bases at J, with 12 bases in the middle. CDR1 and CDR2 from the germline V gene are MNHEY and SMNVEV (reference sequence). The CDR3 covers 15 residues. The CDR3 nucleotides are TGTGCCAGCAGTTTAAGTGCAGGTAAAAATCAGCCCCAGCATTTT. This codes for CASSLSAGKNQPQHF.

The V and J genes are TRBV30 and TRBJ2-7, with 9 bases aligning to TRBD1. The CDR3 has 14 residues. V gave up 3 bases and J gave up 7 bases; unmatched junction bases: 10. CDR1 is GTSNPN, CDR2 SVGIG, per germline (reference sequence). CDR3 DNA: TGTGCCTGGAGGAGTATACAGGGGGCAGGAGAGCAGTACTTC. The encoded protein is CAWRSIQGAGEQYF.

This clonotype was recorded at least ten times. One junction end disagrees with the germline gene, perhaps due to a read error. The chain carries TRBV30 and TRBJ2-1; either TRBD1 or TRBD2 may supply D (5 bases each). Germline lookup yields CDR1 GTSNPN and CDR2 SVGIG (reference sequence). The CDR3 totals 14 residues. The CDR3 reads CAWSAWDAYNEQFF. The CDR3, as DNA: TGTGCCTGGAGTGCCTGGGACGCCTATAATGAGCAGTTCTTC.

The chain carries TRBV24-1 and TRBJ2-3; either TRBD1 or TRBD2 may fit D (7 bases each). TRBJ2-5 matches the DNA end more closely, so the J call is doubtful. In germline, CDR1 is KGHDR, CDR2 SFDVKD. The CDR3 loop spans 17 amino acids. In DNA, the CDR3 is TGTGCCACCAGTGAGCCCCGACAGGGAAGGGGGGGAGAGACCCAGTACTTC. Its protein product is CATSEPRQGRGGETQYF.

This clonotype was detected ten times or more. CDR3: CASSLGDGTKNIQYF. The CDR3 DNA reads as TGTGCCAGCAGCTTAGGAGACGGCACCAAAAACATTCAGTACTTC. The rearrangement uses TRBV7-9 and TRBJ2-4; D not certain. V lost 1 base and J 2 bases, leaving 9 bases between the germline ends. The germline CDR1 and CDR2 sequences are SEHNR and FQNEAQ (reference sequence). The CDR3 extends over 15 amino acids.

This clonotype was detected many times. J is TRBJ2-3 and V is TRBV7-9; tentative D call: TRBD2 (6 bases). V lost 4 bases to trimming and J lost 0 bases, with 11 bases between them. Germline CDR1 SEHNR, CDR2 FQNEAQ (reference sequence). This CDR3 contains 15 residues. The DNA for the CDR3 is TGTGCCAGCAGCTGGGGGACTTCGAGCACAGATACGCAGTATTTT. Its translation is CASSWGTSSTDTQYF.

This clonotype has more than one count but fewer than ten. CDR3 sequence (DNA): TGCAGTGCCTTTACGGCGGGGACCCCCTACTATGGCTACACCTTC. It translates to CSAFTAGTPYYGYTF. The chain combines TRBV20-1 with TRBJ1-2; a possible D gene is TRBD1 (5 bases). The germline gives CDR1 DFQATT, CDR2 SNEGSKA (reference sequence). The CDR3 has 15 residues. Trimming pared 6 bases from V and 3 bases from J, leaving 20 bases between.

This clonotype came up many times. The chain recombines TRBV6-2 or TRBV6-3 with TRBJ2-3, with 8 bases fitting TRBD2. This CDR3 is 13 amino acids long. CDR1 and CDR2 from the germline V gene are MNHEY and SVGEGT. The junction had 4 bases not matched to a gene; V was cut back by 6 bases and J by 5 bases. In DNA form, the CDR3 reads TGTGCCAGCAGCCGCGGGAGGATAGATACGCAGTATTTT. Its translation is CASSRGRIDTQYF.

This clonotype was recorded once. The chain is built from TRBV7-3 and TRBJ2-1, with TRBD1 matching 8 bases. V trimming: 5 bases; J trimming: 8 bases; junction bases outside the gene matches: 11. The CDR3 has 15 amino acids. Germline lookup yields CDR1 SGHTA and CDR2 FQGTGA. CDR3 protein: CASSLIEQGVDEQFF. The CDR3, as DNA: TGTGCCAGCAGCCTTATAGAACAGGGGGTTGATGAGCAGTTCTTC.

This clonotype has just one count. The CDR3 DNA is TGTGCCAGCAGTCCAGACTACACAGATACGCAGTATTTT. It encodes CASSPDYTDTQYF. The chain is built from TRBV2 and TRBJ2-3; TRBD2 might be the D (5 bases). The CDR3 totals 13 residues. V gave up 5 bases and J gave up 2 bases, with 8 bases separating them. Germline CDR1 reads SNHLY; CDR2 reads FYNNEI. Filled out from reference TRBV2 and TRBJ2-3, the complete variable domain reads EPEVTQTPSHQVTQMGQEVILRCVPISNHLYFYWYRQILGQKVEFLVSFYNNEISEKSEIFDDQFSVERPDGSNFTLKIRSTKLEDSAMYFCASSPDYTDTQYFGPGTRLTVL.

At least ten counts were recorded for this clonotype. This chain uses TRBV2 with TRBJ1-2; perhaps TRBD1 as D (6 bases). Germline values: CDR1 SNHLY, CDR2 FYNNEI. CDR3 length: 14 residues. Trimming took 7 bases from V and 4 from J, leaving 16 bases between them. CDR3: CASKTTGSGYGYTF. For the CDR3, the DNA is TGTGCCAGCAAAACTACAGGGAGCGGCTATGGCTACACCTTC.

Ten or more counts support this clonotype. The genes are TRBV4-3 and TRBJ1-4; D gene unclear. CDR1 is LGHNA and CDR2 is YSLEER in the germline V gene. The CDR3 contains 15 residues. V was shortened by 0 bases and J by 6 bases, with 11 bases between the two germline ends. Here the CDR3 DNA reads TGCGCCAGCAGCCAAGATAGCTCGGCGGATGAAAAACTGTTTTTT. As protein: CASSQDSSADEKLFF.

This clonotype was recorded at least ten times. The rearrangement joins TRBV12-3 or TRBV12-4 to TRBJ2-7; weak D call: TRBD1 (7 bases). CDR3 size: 20 residues. Trimming took off 0 bases at V and 6 bases at J, with 30 bases between the two ends. The CDR3 region has the DNA TGTGCCAGCAGTTTAGCGCTTGGCAGGGGGGTAGAAACTAGGACCGCCGAGCAGTACTTC. Translating gives CASSLALGRGVETRTAEQYF.

The V call is TRBV28, the J call TRBJ1-2; D may be TRBD1 (5 bases). The CDR3 is 15 residues long. V was pared by 3 bases and J by 4 bases, with 15 bases between. Per the germline V gene, CDR1 is MDHEN and CDR2 is SYDVKM. The chain's CDR3 is CASSFLGGAVYGYTF. CDR3 nucleotide sequence: TGTGCCAGCAGTTTCCTTGGGGGAGCTGTCTATGGCTACACCTTC.

There are a few counts of this clonotype. The V gene is TRBV19, the J gene TRBJ2-1; 7 nucleotides line up with TRBD2. Germline loops: CDR1 LNHDA, CDR2 SQIVND (reference sequence). J gave up 10 bases and V 1 base, and 10 bases lay outside the gene matches. The CDR3 contains 15 residues. The CDR3 reads CASSIGASGGLEQFF. The CDR3 region has the DNA TGTGCCAGTAGTATAGGGGCTAGCGGAGGGCTGGAGCAGTTCTTC.

This clonotype was seen a handful of times. The chain employs TRBV2 and TRBJ2-7; no reliable D call. V was clipped by 3 bases and J by 2 bases, with 11 bases between them. Germline V gene lookup returns CDR1 SNHLY and CDR2 FYNNEI. The CDR3 has 14 residues. CDR3 sequence (DNA): TGTGCCAGCAGTGACCGTACGGATACCTACGAGCAGTACTTC. Its translation: CASSDRTDTYEQYF.

The rearrangement uses TRBV12-3 or TRBV12-4 and TRBJ2-4, with D hard to call. V gave up 7 bases and J gave up 4 bases, with 11 bases separating them. The CDR3 runs to 13 residues. CDR3 region: CASTLIGKNIQYF. The CDR3 DNA follows: TGTGCCAGCACCCTAATAGGGAAAAACATTCAGTACTTC.

This clonotype was counted ten times or more. Without the conserved terminal phenylalanine or tryptophan, this CDR3 likely stems from a read error. No DNA is shown, since the ends of the CDR3 on it are uncertain; the CDR3 is the one TCRdb lists. The chain links TRBV3-1 to TRBJ2-1; TRBD1, the D gene given by the table, was not confirmed from the DNA. The CDR3 is 14 amino acids in total, end residues counted. Germline V gene sequence: CDR1 LGHDT, CDR2 YNNKEL (reference sequence). CDR3 sequence reads: CASSQSARDRASIY.

This clonotype was counted many times. The rearrangement uses TRBV4-3 and TRBJ1-5, with 7 bases matching TRBD1. Germline CDR1 and CDR2: LGHNA and YSLEER. Trimming at V came to 2 bases and at J to 4 bases, leaving 5 bases not matched to a gene. The CDR3 loop spans 15 amino acids. This CDR3 reads CASSQTRGTNQPQHF. The CDR3, as DNA: TGCGCCAGCAGCCAAACCAGGGGGACAAATCAGCCCCAGCATTTT.

The chain is built from TRBV6-2 or TRBV6-3 and TRBJ2-6; TRBD1 agrees at 7 bases. J gave up 1 base and V 6 bases, and 9 bases lay outside the gene matches. The V gene's germline CDR1 is MNHEY and CDR2 SVGEGT. The CDR3 is 17 residues long. The CDR3 sequence is CASRPWTGTSGANVLTF. The CDR3 nucleotides are TGTGCCAGCAGGCCCTGGACAGGAACATCTGGGGCCAACGTCCTGACTTTC.

Ten or more counts support this clonotype. The rearrangement uses TRBV6-2 or TRBV6-3 and TRBJ2-1; tentatively, D is TRBD1 (5 bases). From germline, CDR1 is MNHEY and CDR2 SVGEGT. Trimming shortened V by 2 bases and J by 9 bases, and 8 bases separated the two germline ends. The CDR3 totals 12 residues. This CDR3 is CASSYPGLEQFF. The CDR3 DNA reads as TGTGCCAGCAGTTACCCAGGGCTTGAGCAGTTCTTC.

CDR3 protein: CASSFRLLRFNEQFF. The CDR3 coding sequence is TGTGCCAGCAGTTTCCGACTATTGCGCTTCAATGAGCAGTTCTTC. This rearrangement joins TRBV27 to TRBJ2-1; the D gene is possibly TRBD2 (5 bases). Germline loops: CDR1 MNHEY, CDR2 SMNVEV (reference sequence). Trimming left V 3 bases short and J 6 bases short, with 15 bases between. The CDR3 runs to 15 residues.

This clonotype was counted many times. V is TRBV28 and J is TRBJ2-5; D assignment may be TRBD1 or TRBD2 (7 bases each). Trimming left V 8 bases short and J 5 bases short, with 18 bases between. The germline gives CDR1 MDHEN, CDR2 SYDVKM. This CDR3 is 14 amino acids long. The CDR3 is CASGLRGGAETQYF. The CDR3 DNA reads TGTGCCAGCGGCCTCAGGGGGGGGGCGGAGACCCAGTACTTC.

The V gene is TRBV3-1, the J gene TRBJ2-4; D possibly corresponds to TRBD1 (5 bases). The germline V gene has CDR1 LGHDT and CDR2 YNNKEL (reference sequence). The CDR3 length is 15 residues. V gave up 1 base and J gave up 3 bases, with 10 bases separating them. In DNA, the CDR3 is TGTGCCAGCAGCCAAGCGGACACTCACAAAAACATTCAGTACTTC. Residues: CASSQADTHKNIQYF.

This clonotype was recorded many times. V usage is TRBV6-1 and J usage is TRBJ2-1; 8 bases are shared with TRBD1. This CDR3 contains 15 residues. V was pared by 5 bases and J by 3 bases, with 6 bases of the junction left unmatched. CDR1 is MNHNS, CDR2 SASEGT, per germline. The CDR3 is CASSPSGTGYNEQFF. The CDR3 nucleotides are TGTGCCAGCAGTCCTAGTGGGACAGGCTACAATGAGCAGTTCTTC.

DNA for the CDR3: TGTGCCAGCTCACCGACGGGACAGAGTGCCGGGGAGCTGTTTTTT. It codes for CASSPTGQSAGELFF. The chain is built from TRBV18 and TRBJ2-2; 7 bases are shared with TRBD1. CDR1 KGHSH and CDR2 LQKENI come from the germline V gene. With V trimmed by 3 bases and J by 6 bases, 7 bases remained unmatched. This CDR3 is 15 amino acids long.